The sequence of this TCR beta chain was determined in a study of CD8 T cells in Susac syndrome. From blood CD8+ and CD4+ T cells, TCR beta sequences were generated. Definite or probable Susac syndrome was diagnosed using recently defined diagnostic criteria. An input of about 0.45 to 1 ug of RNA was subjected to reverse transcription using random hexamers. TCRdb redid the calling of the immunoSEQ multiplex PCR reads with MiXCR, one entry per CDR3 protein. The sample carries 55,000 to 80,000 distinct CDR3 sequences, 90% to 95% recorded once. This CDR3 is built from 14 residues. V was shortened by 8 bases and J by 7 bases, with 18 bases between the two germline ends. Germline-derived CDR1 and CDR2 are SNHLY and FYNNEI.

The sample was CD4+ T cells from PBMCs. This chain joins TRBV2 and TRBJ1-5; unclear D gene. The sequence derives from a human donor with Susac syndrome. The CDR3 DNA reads TGTGCCAGCCAGCCTAACAGCTTCGGACAGCCCCAGCATTTT. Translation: CASQPNSFGQPQHF.